The 16 T cell receptor beta chains given below trace back to one sample, sequenced in a study of blood T cell repertoires in COVID-19. Profiling relied on immunoSEQ multiplex PCR, and the TCRdb table lists in-frame clones only, not all of them. The sample holds just over 250,000 clones; around four fifths are singletons and the top ten take around 4.1%. Sequenced sample: PBMCs or T cells enriched from blood (not recorded which). All receptors come from a young man with acute COVID-19.

The chain uses TRBV6-5 and TRBJ2-7; a possible D gene is TRBD2 (7 bases). With 8 bases removed from V and 7 bases from J, the gap between germline ends came to 21 bases. The CDR3 runs 14 residues. Germline values: CDR1 MNHEY, CDR2 SVGAGI. CDR3 protein: CASGVNTGGGEQYV. Here the CDR3 DNA reads TGTGCCAGCGGCGTTAATACGGGGGGCGGGGAGCAGTACGTC.

The chain couples TRBV28 to TRBJ1-5; unclear D gene. Germline loops: CDR1 MDHEN, CDR2 SYDVKM. The CDR3 has 15 residues. Between the trimmed V and J ends, which lost 3 bases and 0 bases, there was a span of 9 bases. The CDR3 here is CASSFGQNSNQPQHF. The CDR3, as DNA: TGTGCCAGCAGTTTTGGTCAGAATAGCAATCAGCCCCAGCATTTT.

This CDR3 reads CASSFGQPNQPQHF. The DNA for the CDR3 is TGTGCCAGTAGTTTCGGACAGCCAAATCAGCCCCAGCATTTT. The chain is built from TRBV19 and TRBJ1-5, with D possibly matching TRBD1 (6 bases). The V end was cut by 5 bases, the J end by 4 bases, with 12 bases between. The V gene's germline CDR1 is LNHDA and CDR2 SQIVND (reference sequence). This CDR3 has 14 amino acids.

The rearrangement links TRBV10-3 to TRBJ1-4, with D possibly TRBD1 on 6 matching bases. With 6 bases removed from V and 5 bases from J, the gap between germline ends came to 10 bases. The CDR3 runs to 13 residues. Looked up from germline, CDR1 is ENHRY and CDR2 is SYGVKD. The CDR3 DNA sequence: TGTGCCATCAGGGGACAAGTAAATGAAAAACTGTTTTTT. The encoded protein is CAIRGQVNEKLFF.

The genes are TRBV6-1 and TRBJ2-3; possible D gene TRBD2, 6 bases. CDR3 length: 16 residues. Trimming removed 3 bases from V and 9 bases from J, with 22 bases in between. Germline CDR1 and CDR2: MNHNS and SASEGT. CDR3: CASSEVGASRGGTQYF. In DNA, the CDR3 is TGTGCCAGCAGTGAGGTAGGGGCCTCTCGGGGAGGAACGCAGTATTTT.

This clone was counted between two and nine times. The rearrangement links TRBV6-1 to TRBJ2-1, with unresolved D. Deletions cut 2 bases from V and 0 bases from J, with 11 bases between. Germline assignment: CDR1 MNHNS and CDR2 SASEGT. The CDR3 sequence is 16 residues long. CDR3: CASSELLRSSYNEQFF. CDR3 in DNA: TGTGCCAGCAGTGAACTTTTGCGGAGCTCCTACAATGAGCAGTTCTTC.

The chain has TRBV3-1 (or the pseudogene TRBV3-2) and TRBJ1-2; tentatively, D is TRBD1 (6 bases). Deletions cut 0 bases from V and 6 bases from J, with 14 bases between. The germline gives CDR1 LGHDT, CDR2 YNNKEL (reference sequence). The CDR3 spans 15 residues. The CDR3 DNA sequence: TGTGCCAGCAGCCAAGAAGGCGGCAGGGGTCATGGCTACACCTTC. Translating gives CASSQEGGRGHGYTF.

As concerns this clone: The junction shows a germline mismatch at one end, possibly a read error. V gene TRBV5-1 combines with J gene TRBJ2-1; 9 nucleotides match TRBD1. Germline-derived CDR1 and CDR2 are SGHRS and YFSETQ. CDR3 size: 11 residues. CDR3 residues: CASSPGTGKVF. As DNA, the CDR3 is TGCGCCAGCAGCCCCGGGACAGGGAAGGTCTTC.

The gene calls are TRBV10-3 and TRBJ1-2; 10 nucleotides match TRBD1. The trim removed 5 bases at V and 3 bases at J, leaving 9 bases unmatched. This CDR3 has 16 residues. From germline, CDR1 is ENHRY and CDR2 SYGVKD. This CDR3 is CAISRGQGLGDYGYTF. CDR3 sequence (DNA): TGTGCCATCAGTCGGGGACAGGGGCTGGGAGACTATGGCTACACCTTC.

This clone was picked up many times. The rearrangement links TRBV11-3 to TRBJ2-2, with TRBD2 identical over 12 bases. Germline V gene data show CDR1 as SGHNT and CDR2 as YENEEA. The length of the CDR3 is 18 residues. V lost 0 bases and J lost 5; bases outside the gene matches: 7. This CDR3 reads CASSLDRRLAGATGELFF. In nucleotides, the CDR3 is TGTGCCAGCAGCTTAGATCGGAGACTAGCGGGAGCGACCGGGGAGCTGTTTTTT.

This chain uses TRBV28 with TRBJ2-1; TRBD1 agrees at 9 bases. From germline, CDR1 is MDHEN and CDR2 SYDVKM. The trim removed 7 bases at V and 4 bases at J, leaving 8 bases unmatched. This CDR3 contains 15 residues. The CDR3 DNA is TGTGCCAGCACCTCCGGGACAGGGTGGTACAATGAGCAGTTCTTC. This encodes CASTSGTGWYNEQFF.

This clone has only one observation. The chain recombines TRBV11-2 with TRBJ1-3, with D possibly matching TRBD1 (5 bases). CDR3 length: 13 residues. Germline V gives CDR1 SGHAT, CDR2 FQNNGV. Trimming removed 8 bases from V and 2 bases from J, with 10 bases in between. The CDR3 DNA is TGTGCCAGCGCGGGAGGGGCTGGAAACACCATATATTTT. The encoded protein is CASAGGAGNTIYF.

The rearrangement links TRBV29-1 to TRBJ1-2; 8 nucleotides line up with TRBD1. The CDR3 extends over 19 amino acids. Germline loops: CDR1 SQVTM, CDR2 ANQGSEA. CDR3 DNA sequence: TGCCCGAAGTCGAGAGATGCCCCCTGGACAGGGAGGTTGAACTATGGCTACACCTTC. As protein: CPKSRDAPWTGRLNYGYTF.

This clone has only a few counts. The chain uses TRBV6-5 and TRBJ2-1; 14 bases line up with TRBD2. The V and J ends lost 6 bases and 7 bases, in that order; junction bases with no gene match: 5. Germline values: CDR1 MNHEY, CDR2 SVGAGI. There are 15 residues in the CDR3. The CDR3 DNA reads as TGTGCCAGCAGACAGGGACTAGCGGGAGTAAATGAGCAGTTCTTC. It specifies CASRQGLAGVNEQFF.

CDR3 coding DNA: TGTGCCAGTAGTGCCGTAGAGTGGGCTGAGCAGTTCTTC. Translating gives CASSAVEWAEQFF. V usage is TRBV19 and J usage is TRBJ2-1; unclear D gene. This CDR3 is built from 13 residues. V lost 5 bases to trimming and J lost 9 bases, with 14 bases between them. CDR1 is LNHDA and CDR2 is SQIVND in the germline V gene (reference sequence).

The chain employs TRBV19 and TRBJ1-2, with 11 bases fitting TRBD1. V shed 8 bases and J 4 bases; nucleotides not matched to a gene: 6. This CDR3 region has 14 residues. Looked up from germline, CDR1 is LNHDA and CDR2 is SQIVND (reference sequence). Here the CDR3 reads CASRTGGAGYGYTF. For the CDR3, the DNA is TGTGCCAGTCGGACAGGGGGCGCTGGCTATGGCTACACCTTC.